The T cell receptor beta chain under discussion was sequenced for a study of blood T cells in healthy people across ages. CDR3 length: 12 amino acids. Germline CDR1 reads SGHTA; CDR2 reads FQGNSA. V dropped 2 bases and J dropped 7 bases, with 8 bases sitting between them. For this clonotype: What it binds is unknown.

For the second PCR, which ran for roughly 6 to 12 cycles, a sample-barcoded 5' primer and a J-beta primer mix were used. TCRdb itself ran the 5' RACE reads through MiXCR, one entry per CDR3 protein. The sample lists about 1,800,000 distinct CDR3 sequences; about 30% were seen once. Study-wide results and limits: Underestimates were what the diversity estimates from one million T cells were considered to be. PBMCs that were unsorted prevented a conclusive naive versus antigen-experienced comparison.

This chain connects TRBV7-2 to TRBJ2-5; D is possibly TRBD2 (5 bases). The receptor was isolated from a woman aged 25-40 years in good health. What was sequenced was blood. The CDR3 here is CASSLSRGTQYF. The CDR3 DNA sequence: TGTGCCAGCAGCTTAAGCCGGGGGACCCAGTACTTC.